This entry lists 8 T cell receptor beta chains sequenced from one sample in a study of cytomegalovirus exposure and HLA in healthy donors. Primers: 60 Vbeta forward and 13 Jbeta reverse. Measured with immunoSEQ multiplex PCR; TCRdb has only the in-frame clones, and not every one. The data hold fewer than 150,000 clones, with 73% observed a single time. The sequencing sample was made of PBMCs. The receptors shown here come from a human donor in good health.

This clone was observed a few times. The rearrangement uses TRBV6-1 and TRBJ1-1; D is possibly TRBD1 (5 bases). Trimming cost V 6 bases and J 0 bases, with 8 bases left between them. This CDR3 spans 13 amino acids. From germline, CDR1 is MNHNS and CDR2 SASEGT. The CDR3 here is CASSPTVNTEAFF. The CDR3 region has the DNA TGTGCCAGCAGCCCGACAGTGAACACTGAAGCTTTCTTT.

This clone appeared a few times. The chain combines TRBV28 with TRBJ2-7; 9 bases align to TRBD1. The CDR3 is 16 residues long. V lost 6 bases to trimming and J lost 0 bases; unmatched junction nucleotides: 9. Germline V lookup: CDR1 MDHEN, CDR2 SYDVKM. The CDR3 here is CASRDTDRGDSYEQYF. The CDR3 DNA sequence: TGTGCCAGCAGAGATACCGACAGGGGGGACTCCTACGAGCAGTACTTC.

The CDR3 loop is CASSESPAGSYEQYF. The CDR3 nucleotides are TGTGCCAGCAGTGAATCCCCAGCGGGAAGCTACGAGCAGTACTTC. The genes are TRBV2 and TRBJ2-7; the match to TRBD2 covers 7 bases. V lost 2 bases, J lost 3 bases, and 7 bases stayed unmatched. The germline gives CDR1 SNHLY, CDR2 FYNNEI. This CDR3 has 15 residues. The full variable domain, rest sourced from reference TRBV2 and TRBJ2-7, is EPEVTQTPSHQVTQMGQEVILRCVPISNHLYFYWYRQILGQKVEFLVSFYNNEISEKSEIFDDQFSVERPDGSNFTLKIRSTKLEDSAMYFCASSESPAGSYEQYFGPGTRLTVT.

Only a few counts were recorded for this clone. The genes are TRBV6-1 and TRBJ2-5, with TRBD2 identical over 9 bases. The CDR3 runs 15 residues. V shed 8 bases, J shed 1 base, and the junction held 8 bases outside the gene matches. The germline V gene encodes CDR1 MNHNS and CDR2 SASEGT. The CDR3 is CASGMLAGAQETQYF. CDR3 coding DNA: TGTGCCAGCGGCATGTTAGCGGGAGCCCAAGAGACCCAGTACTTC.

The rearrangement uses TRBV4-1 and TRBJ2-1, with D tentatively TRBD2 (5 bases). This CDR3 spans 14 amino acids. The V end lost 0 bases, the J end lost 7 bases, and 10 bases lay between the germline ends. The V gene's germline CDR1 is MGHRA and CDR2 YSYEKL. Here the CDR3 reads CASSQEPTSNEQFF. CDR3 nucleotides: TGCGCCAGCAGCCAAGAACCCACTAGTAATGAGCAGTTCTTC.

The CDR3 protein is CASSDFVTRNSPLHF. The CDR3 DNA follows: TGTGCCAGCAGTGACTTTGTCACGCGGAATTCACCCCTCCACTTT. The rearrangement uses TRBV6-1 and TRBJ1-6; no firm D call. Trimming took 3 bases from V and 7 from J, leaving 13 bases between them. The V gene's germline CDR1 is MNHNS and CDR2 SASEGT. The CDR3 is made up of 15 amino acids.

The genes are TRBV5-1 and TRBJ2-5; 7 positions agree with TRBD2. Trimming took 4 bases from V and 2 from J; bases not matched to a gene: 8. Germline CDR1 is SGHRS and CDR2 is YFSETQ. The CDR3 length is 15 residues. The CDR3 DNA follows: TGCGCCAGCAGCCGGGCGGCTAGCGGACAAGAGACCCAGTACTTC. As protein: CASSRAASGQETQYF.

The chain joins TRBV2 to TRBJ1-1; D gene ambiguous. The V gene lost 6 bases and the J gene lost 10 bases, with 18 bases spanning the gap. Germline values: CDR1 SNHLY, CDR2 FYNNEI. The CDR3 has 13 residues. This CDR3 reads CASSRFEGGGAFF. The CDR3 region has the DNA TGTGCCAGCAGCCGGTTTGAGGGAGGTGGAGCTTTCTTT. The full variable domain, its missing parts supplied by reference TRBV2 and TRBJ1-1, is EPEVTQTPSHQVTQMGQEVILRCVPISNHLYFYWYRQILGQKVEFLVSFYNNEISEKSEIFDDQFSVERPDGSNFTLKIRSTKLEDSAMYFCASSRFEGGGAFFGQGTRLTVV.